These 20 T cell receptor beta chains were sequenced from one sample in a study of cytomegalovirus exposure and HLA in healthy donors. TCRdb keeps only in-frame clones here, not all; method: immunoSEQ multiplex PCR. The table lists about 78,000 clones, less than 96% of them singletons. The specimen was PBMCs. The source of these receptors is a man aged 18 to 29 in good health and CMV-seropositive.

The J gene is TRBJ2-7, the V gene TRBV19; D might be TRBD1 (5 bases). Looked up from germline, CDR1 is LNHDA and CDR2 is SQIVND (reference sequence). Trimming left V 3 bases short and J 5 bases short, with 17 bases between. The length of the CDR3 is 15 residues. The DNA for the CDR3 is TGTGCCAGTAGTATCAGGGAACGGCTTCGTGACGAGCAGTACTTC. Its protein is CASSIRERLRDEQYF.

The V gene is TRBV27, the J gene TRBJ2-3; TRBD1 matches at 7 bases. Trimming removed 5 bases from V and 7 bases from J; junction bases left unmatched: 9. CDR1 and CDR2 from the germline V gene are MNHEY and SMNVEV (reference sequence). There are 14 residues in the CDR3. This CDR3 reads CASSMSQGMNTQYF. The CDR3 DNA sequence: TGTGCCAGCAGTATGTCACAGGGGATGAATACGCAGTATTTT.

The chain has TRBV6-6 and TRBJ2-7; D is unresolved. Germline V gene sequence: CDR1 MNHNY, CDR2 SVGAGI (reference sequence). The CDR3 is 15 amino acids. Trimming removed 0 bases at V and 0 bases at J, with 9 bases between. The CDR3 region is CASSYSMTLSYEQYF. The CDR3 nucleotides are TGTGCCAGCAGTTACTCGATGACACTCTCCTACGAGCAGTACTTC.

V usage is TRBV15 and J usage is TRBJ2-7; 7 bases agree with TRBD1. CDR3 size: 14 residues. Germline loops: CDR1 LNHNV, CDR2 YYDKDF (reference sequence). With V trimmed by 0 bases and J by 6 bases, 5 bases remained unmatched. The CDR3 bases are TGTGCCACCAGCAGAGACCAGGGGGTGGGCGAGCAGTACTTC. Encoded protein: CATSRDQGVGEQYF.

The CDR3 DNA is TGTGCCAGCAGTCCCAGGGATCCGCAGGGGCATCAGCCCCAGCATTTT. Residues: CASSPRDPQGHQPQHF. The J gene is TRBJ1-5, the V gene TRBV27; D possibly corresponds to TRBD1 (6 bases). V was pared by 5 bases and J by 5 bases, with 19 bases between. CDR3 length: 16 residues. The germline gives CDR1 MNHEY, CDR2 SMNVEV (reference sequence).

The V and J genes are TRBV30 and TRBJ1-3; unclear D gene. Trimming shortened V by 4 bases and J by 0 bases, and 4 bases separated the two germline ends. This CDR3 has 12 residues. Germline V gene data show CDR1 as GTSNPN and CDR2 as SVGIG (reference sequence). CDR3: CAWTDSGNTIYF. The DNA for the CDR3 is TGTGCCTGGACAGACTCTGGAAACACCATATATTTT.

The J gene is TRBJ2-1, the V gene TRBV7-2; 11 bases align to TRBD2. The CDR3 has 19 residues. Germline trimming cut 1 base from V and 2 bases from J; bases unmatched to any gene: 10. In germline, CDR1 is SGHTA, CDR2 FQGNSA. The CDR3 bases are TGTGCCAGCAGCTTAGTAATGACTAGCGGGATCTCGCCCTACAATGAGCAGTTCTTC. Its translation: CASSLVMTSGISPYNEQFF.

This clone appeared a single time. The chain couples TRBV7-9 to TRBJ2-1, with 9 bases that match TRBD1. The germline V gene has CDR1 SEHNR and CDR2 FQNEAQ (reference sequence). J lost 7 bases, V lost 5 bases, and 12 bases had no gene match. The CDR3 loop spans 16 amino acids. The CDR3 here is CASSPQAHRGQNEQFF. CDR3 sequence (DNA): TGTGCCAGCAGCCCACAAGCACACAGGGGGCAGAATGAGCAGTTCTTC.

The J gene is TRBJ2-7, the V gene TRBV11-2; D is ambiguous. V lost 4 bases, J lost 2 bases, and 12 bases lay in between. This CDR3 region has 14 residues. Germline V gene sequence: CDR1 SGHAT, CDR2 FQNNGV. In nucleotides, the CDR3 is TGTGCCAGCAGCTCCCCTATCGAGACCTACGAGCAGTACTTC. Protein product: CASSSPIETYEQYF.

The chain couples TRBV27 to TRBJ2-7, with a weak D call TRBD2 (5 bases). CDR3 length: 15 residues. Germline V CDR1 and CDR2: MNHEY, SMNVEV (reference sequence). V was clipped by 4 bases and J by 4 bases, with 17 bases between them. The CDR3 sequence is CASSYGGPGIYEQYF. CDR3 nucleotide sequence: TGTGCCAGCAGTTACGGCGGCCCGGGGATATACGAGCAGTACTTC.

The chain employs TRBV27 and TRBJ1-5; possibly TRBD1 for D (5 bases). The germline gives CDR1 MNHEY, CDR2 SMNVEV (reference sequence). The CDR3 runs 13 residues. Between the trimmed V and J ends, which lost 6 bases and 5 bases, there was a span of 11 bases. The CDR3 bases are TGTGCCAGCAGCCGGGGGGGGGATCAGCCCCAGCATTTT. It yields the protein CASSRGGDQPQHF.

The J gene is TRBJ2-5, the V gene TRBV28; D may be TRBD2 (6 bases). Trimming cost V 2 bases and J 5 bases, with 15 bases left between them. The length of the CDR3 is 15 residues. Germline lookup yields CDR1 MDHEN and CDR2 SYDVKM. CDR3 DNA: TGTGCCAGCAGTTTACGGGGGACGAGCTTCGAGACCCAGTACTTC. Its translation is CASSLRGTSFETQYF.

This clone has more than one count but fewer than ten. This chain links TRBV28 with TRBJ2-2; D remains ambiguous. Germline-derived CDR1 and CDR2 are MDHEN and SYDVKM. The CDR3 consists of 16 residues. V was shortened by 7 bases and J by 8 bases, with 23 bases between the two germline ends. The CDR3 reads CASITPRLAKVGELFF. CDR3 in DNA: TGTGCCAGCATAACCCCCAGGCTCGCGAAGGTGGGGGAGCTGTTTTTT.

The CDR3 DNA is TGTGCCAGCAGTGACGAGTTGAGAGATACGCAGTATTTT. Encoded protein: CASSDELRDTQYF. The V gene is TRBV6-4, the J gene TRBJ2-3; D uncertain. V was pared by 2 bases and J by 5 bases, with 8 bases between. Germline V lookup: CDR1 MRHNA, CDR2 SNTAGT. The CDR3 is made up of 13 amino acids.

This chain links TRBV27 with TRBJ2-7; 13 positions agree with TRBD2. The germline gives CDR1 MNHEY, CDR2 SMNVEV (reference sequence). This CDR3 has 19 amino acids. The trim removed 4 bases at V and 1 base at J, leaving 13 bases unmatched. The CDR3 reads CASSSGPGLAGWGSYEQYF. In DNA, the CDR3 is TGTGCCAGCAGTTCGGGACCGGGACTAGCGGGATGGGGTTCCTACGAGCAGTACTTC.

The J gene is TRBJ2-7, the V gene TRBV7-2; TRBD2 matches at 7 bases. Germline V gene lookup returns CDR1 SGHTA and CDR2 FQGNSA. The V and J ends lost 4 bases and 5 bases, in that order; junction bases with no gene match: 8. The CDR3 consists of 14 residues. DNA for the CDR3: TGTGCCAGCAGCTCCTCGGTAGGGAGGGACGAGCAGTACTTC. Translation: CASSSSVGRDEQYF.

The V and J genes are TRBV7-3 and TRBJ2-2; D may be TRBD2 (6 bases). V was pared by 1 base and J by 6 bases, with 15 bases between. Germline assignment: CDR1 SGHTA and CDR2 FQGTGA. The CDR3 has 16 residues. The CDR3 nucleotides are TGTGCCAGCAGCTTAATGTCCGGGAGTGGTGCCGGGGAGCTGTTTTTT. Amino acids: CASSLMSGSGAGELFF. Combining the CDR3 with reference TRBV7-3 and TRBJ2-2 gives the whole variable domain GAGVSQTPSNKVTEKGKYVELRCDPISGHTALYWYRQSLGQGPEFLIYFQGTGAADDSGLPNDRFFAVRPEGSVSTLKIQRTERGDSAVYLCASSLMSGSGAGELFFGEGSRLTVL.

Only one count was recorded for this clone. The DNA for the CDR3 is TGTGCCAGCAGTACCGGGACAGGGTACTCAGCTTTCTTT. This translates into CASSTGTGYSAFF. The chain links TRBV27 to TRBJ1-1, with 9 bases fitting TRBD1. Per germline, CDR1 MNHEY and CDR2 SMNVEV (reference sequence). This CDR3 spans 13 amino acids. The V and J ends lost 5 bases and 10 bases, in that order; junction bases with no gene match: 8.

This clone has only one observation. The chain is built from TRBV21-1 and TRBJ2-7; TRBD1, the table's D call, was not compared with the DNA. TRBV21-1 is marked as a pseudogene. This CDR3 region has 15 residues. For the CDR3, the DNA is TGTGCCAGCAGCAAAGGGGGGACAGGTATCTACGAGCAGTACTTC. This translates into CASSKGGTGIYEQYF.

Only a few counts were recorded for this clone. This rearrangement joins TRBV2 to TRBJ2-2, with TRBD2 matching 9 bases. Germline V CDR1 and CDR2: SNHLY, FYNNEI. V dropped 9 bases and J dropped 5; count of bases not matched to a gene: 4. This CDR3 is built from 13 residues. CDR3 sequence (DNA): TGTGCCAGGCAGCGGGAGGTGACCGGGGAGCTGTTTTTT. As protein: CARQREVTGELFF.